Included here is one TCR beta chain sequence, with context. No antigen is known for it. Base-call qualities are not available, and no considerably larger clone is one nucleotide away. Sample time point, as interpreted from the label and publication: baseline before first vaccination. Samples from vaccinated people were obtained from the UK trials COV001 and COV002, which included a single-blind randomized controlled phase 2/3 trial of AZD1222 (ChAdOx1 nCoV-19) in healthy adults. For TCRbeta chain sequencing, PBMC samples were collected from trial participants at day 0 and at day 28 after the second dose. The germline V gene provides CDR1 MDHEN and CDR2 SYDVKM. From the cysteine up to the phenylalanine, the CDR3 has a length of 17 residues. The only DNA kept is the CDR3, 51 bases in frame from the first base. Relative to germline, V is 6 bases shorter and J is 3 bases shorter, with 18 bases between their ends.

The CDR3 regions of human TCRbeta chains were analyzed by immunosequencing. Concerning the study's data processing: TCRs in the repertoires were compared against a reference library of SARS-CoV-2-specific TCRs that had been generated with the MIRA antigen-specificity platform. Breadth meant the fraction of unique TCRs that were SARS-CoV-2-associated, whereas depth meant the fraction of total T cells that were SARS-CoV-2-associated. Each spike-specific TCR was assigned to its reactive spike region and to a CD4 or CD8 class using the MIRA data. Log10-transformed breadth and depth values were compared by one-way ANOVA with Sidak's multiple comparisons tests. TCRdb took over this immuneACCESS table, retaining in-frame rearrangements with V and J assigned. Such tables are incomplete; in checked studies, under half of the missing clones stem from an unresolved V gene, and the remainder is unexplained. The V and J calls and clone size are taken from that table; D and trimming were inferred from the DNA. In this sample the table shows approximately 110,000 clones, less than 90% of which occur a single time. The ten largest clones represent roughly 10% of the sample.

The data were obtained in a study of T cell responses to AZD1222 COVID-19 vaccine (dated by TCRdb to 2020 to 2022). Notes on the research overall: AZD1222 recipients given second doses at about 4 weeks or at about 12 weeks were pooled, since spike-specific TCR depth and breadth were not found to differ between the two schedules. Enrollment into the trials was organized by age into subgroups of 18-55, 56-69 and 70-plus years, and those subgroups contained approximately 160, 26 and 62 TCR-sequenced participants, respectively. TCR sequencing was performed for approximately 240 trial participants, of whom about 200 were given two doses of AZD1222 and approximately 25 were given two doses of MenACWY control vaccine. The study at large found these results: In the small 56-69-year group, the increase in depth fell short of significance, most likely because of low power. The vaccine-associated CD4 TCRs covered the entire spike protein, and the dominant responses fell in regions 160-218 and 743-854. Nearly half of unique spike-specific TCRs reportedly recognized epitopes outside regions mutated in the B.1.351 and B.1.1.7 variants. No day 14 peak-response samples were available, so repertoires were characterized only after the peak T cell response. Participants were mostly white British, with more females than males. The authors suggested clonal diversity may have been underestimated. After two AZD1222 doses, spike-specific TCR breadth and depth were significantly higher than at day 0 and than in MenACWY recipients. Conclusions about previously exposed vaccinees are limited because only a handful of AZD1222 recipients were SARS-CoV-2 seropositive at baseline.

The sequencing used peripheral blood, collected on day 0 of AZD1222 vaccination. The sequence derives from an adult in good health. The rearrangement joined TRBV28 to TRBJ1-6; the D gene is perhaps TRBD1, on 5 matching bases. The sequenced DNA is TGTGCCAGCAGGACCGACCCCGGGGCAAACTATAATTCACCCCTCCACTTT. The resulting protein is CASRTDPGANYNSPLHF.